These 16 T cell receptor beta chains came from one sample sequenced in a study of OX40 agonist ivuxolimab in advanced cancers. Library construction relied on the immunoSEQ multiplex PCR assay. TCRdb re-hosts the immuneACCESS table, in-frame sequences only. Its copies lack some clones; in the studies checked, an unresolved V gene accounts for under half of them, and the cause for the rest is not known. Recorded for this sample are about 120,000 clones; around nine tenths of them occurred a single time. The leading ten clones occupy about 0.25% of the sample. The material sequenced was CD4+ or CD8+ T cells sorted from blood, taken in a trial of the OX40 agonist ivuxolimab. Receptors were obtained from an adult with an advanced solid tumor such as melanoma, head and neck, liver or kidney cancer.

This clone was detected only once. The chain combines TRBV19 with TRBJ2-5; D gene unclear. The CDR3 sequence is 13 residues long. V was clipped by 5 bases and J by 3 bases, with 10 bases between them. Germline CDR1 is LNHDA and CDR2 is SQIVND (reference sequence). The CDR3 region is CASSVGREETQYF. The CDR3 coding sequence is TGTGCCAGTAGTGTAGGACGGGAAGAGACCCAGTACTTC.

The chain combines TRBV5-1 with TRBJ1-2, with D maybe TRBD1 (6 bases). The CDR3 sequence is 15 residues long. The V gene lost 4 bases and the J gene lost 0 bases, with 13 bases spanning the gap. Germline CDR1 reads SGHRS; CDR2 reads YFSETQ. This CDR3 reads CASSQRTATNYGYTF. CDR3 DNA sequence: TGCGCCAGCAGCCAACGGACAGCAACTAACTATGGCTACACCTTC. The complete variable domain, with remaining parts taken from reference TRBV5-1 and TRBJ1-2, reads KAGVTQTPRYLIKTRGQQVTLSCSPISGHRSVSWYQQTPGQGLQFLFEYFSETQRNKGNFPGRFSGRQFSNSRSEMNVSTLELGDSALYLCASSQRTATNYGYTFGSGTRLTVV.

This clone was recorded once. In DNA, the CDR3 is TGCGCCAGCAGCCAAGCGTTCAGAGATAATTCACCCCTCCACTTT. Translated, it gives CASSQAFRDNSPLHF. V and J are TRBV4-3 and TRBJ1-6; no reliable D call. Trimming took 1 base from V and 5 from J, leaving 9 bases between them. CDR1 is LGHNA and CDR2 is YSLEER in the germline V gene. The CDR3 consists of 15 residues.

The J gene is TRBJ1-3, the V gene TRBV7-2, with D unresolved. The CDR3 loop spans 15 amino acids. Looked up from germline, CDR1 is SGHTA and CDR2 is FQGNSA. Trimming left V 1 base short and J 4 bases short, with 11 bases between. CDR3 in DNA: TGTGCCAGCAGCTTAGGGGATGGGAGCGGAAACACCATATATTTT. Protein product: CASSLGDGSGNTIYF.

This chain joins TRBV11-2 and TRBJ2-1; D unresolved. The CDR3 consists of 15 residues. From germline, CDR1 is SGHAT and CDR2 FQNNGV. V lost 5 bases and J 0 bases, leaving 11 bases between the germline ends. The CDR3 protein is CASSPVQYSYNEQFF. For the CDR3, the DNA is TGTGCCAGCAGCCCAGTACAGTACTCCTACAATGAGCAGTTCTTC. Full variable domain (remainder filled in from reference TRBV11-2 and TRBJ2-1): EAGVAQSPRYKIIEKRQSVAFWCNPISGHATLYWYQQILGQGPKLLIQFQNNGVVDDSQLPKDRFSAERLKGVDSTLKIQPAKLEDSAVYLCASSPVQYSYNEQFFGPGTRLTVL.

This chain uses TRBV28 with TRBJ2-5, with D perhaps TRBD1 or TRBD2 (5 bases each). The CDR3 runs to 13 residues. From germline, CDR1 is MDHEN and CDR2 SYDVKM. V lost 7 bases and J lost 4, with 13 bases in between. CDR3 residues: CASTLGVLETQYF. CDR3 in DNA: TGTGCCAGCACCTTGGGGGTACTAGAGACCCAGTACTTC.

The CDR3: CASSSVGGNTIYF. CDR3 sequence (DNA): TGTGCCAGCAGCTCCGTGGGGGGAAACACCATATATTTT. This sequence joins TRBV9 and TRBJ1-3; D uncertain. This CDR3 is built from 13 residues. From germline, CDR1 is SGDLS and CDR2 YYNGEE. V was cut by 4 bases and J by 4 bases, with 9 bases left in between.

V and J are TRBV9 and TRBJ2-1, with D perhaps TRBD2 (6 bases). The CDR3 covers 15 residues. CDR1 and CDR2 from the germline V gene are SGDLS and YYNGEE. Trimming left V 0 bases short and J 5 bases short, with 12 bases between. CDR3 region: CASSVGAGRNNEQFF. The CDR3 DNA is TGTGCCAGCAGCGTAGGTGCGGGACGAAACAATGAGCAGTTCTTC. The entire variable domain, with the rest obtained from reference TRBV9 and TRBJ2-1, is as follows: DSGVTQTPKHLITATGQRVTLRCSPRSGDLSVYWYQQSLDQGLQFLIQYYNGEERAKGNILERFSAQQFPDLHSELNLSSLELGDSALYFCASSVGAGRNNEQFFGPGTRLTVL.

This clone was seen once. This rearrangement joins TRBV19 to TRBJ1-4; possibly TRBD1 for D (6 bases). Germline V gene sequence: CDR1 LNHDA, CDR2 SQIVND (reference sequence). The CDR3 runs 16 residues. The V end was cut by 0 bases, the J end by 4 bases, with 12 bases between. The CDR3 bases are TGTGCCAGTAGTATAGAGGGGGCGCGAGTTAATGAAAAACTGTTTTTT. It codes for CASSIEGARVNEKLFF.

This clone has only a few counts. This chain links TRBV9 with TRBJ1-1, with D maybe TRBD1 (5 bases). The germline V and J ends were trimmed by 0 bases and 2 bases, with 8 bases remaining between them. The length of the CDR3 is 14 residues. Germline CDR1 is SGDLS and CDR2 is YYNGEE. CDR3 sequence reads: CASSVEGENTEAFF. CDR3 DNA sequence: TGTGCCAGCAGCGTAGAAGGGGAAAACACTGAAGCTTTCTTT.

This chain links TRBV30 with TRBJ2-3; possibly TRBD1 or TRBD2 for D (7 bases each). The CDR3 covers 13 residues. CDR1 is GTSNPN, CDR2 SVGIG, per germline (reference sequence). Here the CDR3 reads CAQGGHNTDTQYF. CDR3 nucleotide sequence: TGTGCGCAGGGGGGGCATAATACAGATACGCAGTATTTT. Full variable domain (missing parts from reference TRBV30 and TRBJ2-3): SQTIHQWPATLVQPVGSPLSLECTVEGTSNPNLYWYRQAAGRGLQLLFYSVGIGQISSEVPQNLSASRPQDRQFILSSKKLLLSDSGFYLCAQGGHNTDTQYFGPGTRLTVL.

The chain's CDR3 is CATSPFGGTSLTEAFF. The DNA for the CDR3 is TGTGCCACCTCCCCATTTGGGGGGACGTCCCTGACTGAAGCTTTCTTT. The chain employs TRBV19 and TRBJ1-1, with D possibly TRBD1 on 5 matching bases. Trimming shortened V by 10 bases and J by 5 bases, and 26 bases separated the two germline ends. Germline loops: CDR1 LNHDA, CDR2 SQIVND (reference sequence). This CDR3 region has 16 residues.

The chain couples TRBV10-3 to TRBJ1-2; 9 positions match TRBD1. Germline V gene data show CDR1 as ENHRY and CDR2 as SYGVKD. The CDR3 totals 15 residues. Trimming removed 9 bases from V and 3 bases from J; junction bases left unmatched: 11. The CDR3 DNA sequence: TGTGCCATTGGGCGGAGTCGACAGGGGGACTATGGCTACACCTTC. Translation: CAIGRSRQGDYGYTF.

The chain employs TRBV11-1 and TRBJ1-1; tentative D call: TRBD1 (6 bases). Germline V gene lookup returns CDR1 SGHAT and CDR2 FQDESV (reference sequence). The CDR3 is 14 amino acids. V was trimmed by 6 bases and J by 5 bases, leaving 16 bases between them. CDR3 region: CASSKTGKVTEAFF. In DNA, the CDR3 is TGTGCCAGCAGTAAAACAGGGAAGGTGACTGAAGCTTTCTTT.

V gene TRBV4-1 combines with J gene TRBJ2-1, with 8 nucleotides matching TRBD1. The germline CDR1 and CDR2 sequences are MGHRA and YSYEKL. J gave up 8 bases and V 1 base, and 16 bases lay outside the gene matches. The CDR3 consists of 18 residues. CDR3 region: CASSQGVRDRSVQDEQFF. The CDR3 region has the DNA TGCGCCAGCAGCCAAGGGGTCCGGGACAGGAGTGTTCAGGATGAGCAGTTCTTC.

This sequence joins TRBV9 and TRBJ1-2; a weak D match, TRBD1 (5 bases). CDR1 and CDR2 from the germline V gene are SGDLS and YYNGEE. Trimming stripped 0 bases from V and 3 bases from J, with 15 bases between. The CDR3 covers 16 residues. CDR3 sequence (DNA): TGTGCCAGCAGCGTAGGCCAGGGCAGGTTGGACTATGGCTACACCTTC. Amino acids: CASSVGQGRLDYGYTF.